The clone carrying this T cell receptor (beta chain) was counted only a few times. As yet, its antigen is unknown. V lost 3 bases to trimming and J lost 0 bases, with 11 bases between them. Germline V lookup: CDR1 SQVTM, CDR2 ANQGSEA. This CDR3 spans 14 amino acids. This entry belongs to a study of response to subunit inactivated influenza vaccine. Study findings and constraints: Authors suggested few new T cells are recruited by each seasonal influenza vaccination.

TCRdb reprocessed the RT-PCR reads via MiXCR and lists one record per CDR3 protein. The data contain approximately 500,000 distinct CDR3 sequences, 13% of them singletons. The source of this sequence is a man aged 50 to 60 who received an inactivated influenza vaccine. Sequenced here: PBMCs from blood, sampled roughly 46 days after vaccination. The chain is built from TRBV29-1 and TRBJ1-2; D is unresolved. The CDR3 reads CSVDLVGTNYGYTF. The CDR3 DNA follows: TGCAGCGTTGATTTGGTAGGGACTAACTATGGCTACACCTTC.